One and the same sample provided the 29 T cell receptor beta chains below, sequenced in a study of cytomegalovirus exposure and HLA in healthy donors. PCR primers comprised 60 Vbeta and 13 Jbeta primers. Clones were sequenced by immunoSEQ multiplex PCR, and TCRdb holds only the in-frame ones, with some missing. The sample contains under 150,000 clones, about 77% of which appear only once. The specimen was PBMCs. All receptors derive from a woman younger than 45 in good health and CMV-seropositive.

V gene TRBV2 combines with J gene TRBJ2-1, with a weak D call TRBD1 (6 bases). The germline V gene encodes CDR1 SNHLY and CDR2 FYNNEI. The germline V and J ends were trimmed by 6 bases and 0 bases, with 12 bases remaining between them. There are 15 residues in the CDR3. The CDR3 region is CASREDRSSYNEQFF. Here the CDR3 DNA reads TGTGCCAGCAGGGAGGACAGAAGCTCCTACAATGAGCAGTTCTTC.

The table lists this clone with a few counts. The V and J genes are TRBV10-3 and TRBJ2-3, with TRBD1 as a possible D gene (6 bases). Germline V gene sequence: CDR1 ENHRY, CDR2 SYGVKD. The CDR3 has 14 residues. V lost 7 bases and J 2 bases, leaving 13 bases between the germline ends. DNA for the CDR3: TGTGCCATCAAAGGGGGAGACTCCACAGATACGCAGTATTTT. It encodes CAIKGGDSTDTQYF.

This chain connects TRBV18 to TRBJ1-3; D unclear. Germline values: CDR1 KGHSH, CDR2 LQKENI. The CDR3 extends over 15 amino acids. Deletions cut 2 bases from V and 3 bases from J, with 11 bases between. The CDR3 DNA follows: TGTGCCAGCTCACCAGAGCGCCTGGGTGGAAACACCATATATTTT. Translation gives CASSPERLGGNTIYF.

The chain recombines TRBV19 with TRBJ1-4; D call uncertain. The CDR3 is 15 amino acids. Per germline, CDR1 LNHDA and CDR2 SQIVND (reference sequence). V gave up 3 bases and J gave up 2 bases, with 10 bases separating them. The CDR3 spells CASSILGVTNEKLFF. DNA of the CDR3: TGTGCCAGTAGTATTCTCGGGGTCACTAATGAAAAACTGTTTTTT.

The chain's CDR3 is CASSILQGLEGYTF. In DNA, the CDR3 is TGTGCCAGTAGTATACTCCAGGGGTTAGAGGGCTACACCTTC. V usage is TRBV19 and J usage is TRBJ1-2; TRBD1 might be the D (6 bases). Trimming took off 2 bases at V and 8 bases at J, with 15 bases between the two ends. Germline CDR1 LNHDA, CDR2 SQIVND (reference sequence). This CDR3 has 14 amino acids.

This chain connects TRBV19 to TRBJ2-3, with 8 bases lining up with TRBD2. Germline V lookup: CDR1 LNHDA, CDR2 SQIVND (reference sequence). This CDR3 contains 21 residues. After removal of 3 bases from V and 4 bases from J, the junction contained 24 bases not matched to a gene. As DNA, the CDR3 is TGTGCCAGTAGTATTCGGGGGACTAAACCGGGACTAGTATATTATCCAGATACGCAGTATTTT. This gives the protein CASSIRGTKPGLVYYPDTQYF.

This clone appeared a single time. The chain combines TRBV13 with TRBJ2-7; the match to TRBD2 covers 9 bases. This CDR3 contains 18 residues. Germline CDR1 reads PRHDT; CDR2 reads FYEKMQ (reference sequence). After removal of 4 bases from V and 5 bases from J, the junction contained 18 bases not matched to a gene. The CDR3 bases are TGTGCCAGCAGCTCACCTTTTGTTTCTTCGGCGGGAGGGGACGAGCAGTACTTC. Translating gives CASSSPFVSSAGGDEQYF.

V usage is TRBV5-6 and J usage is TRBJ1-6, with D unresolved. Trimming removed 2 bases from V and 7 bases from J, with 13 bases in between. CDR1 and CDR2 from the germline V gene are SGHDT and YYEEEE. This CDR3 region has 15 residues. The CDR3 sequence is CASSFPGGGNSPLHF. As DNA, the CDR3 is TGTGCCAGCAGCTTCCCTGGAGGTGGAAATTCACCCCTCCACTTT.

This chain joins TRBV18 and TRBJ2-1; D not resolved. This CDR3 is 15 amino acids long. V was clipped by 0 bases and J by 3 bases, with 9 bases between them. The germline CDR1 and CDR2 sequences are KGHSH and LQKENI. The CDR3 DNA sequence: TGTGCCAGCTCACCACCGTCGCGGAACTACAATGAGCAGTTCTTC. Its translation is CASSPPSRNYNEQFF.

The chain combines TRBV6-5 with TRBJ1-1; D may be TRBD1 (5 bases). Germline V gene sequence: CDR1 MNHEY, CDR2 SVGAGI. The CDR3 sequence is 12 residues long. The V end was cut by 2 bases, the J end by 8 bases, with 9 bases between. CDR3 amino acids: CASSYGGGEAFF. CDR3 nucleotide sequence: TGTGCCAGCAGTTACGGGGGAGGGGAAGCTTTCTTT.

The genes are TRBV6-1 and TRBJ2-3; weak D call: TRBD2 (6 bases). Trimming took 8 bases from V and 3 from J, leaving 12 bases between them. Germline V lookup: CDR1 MNHNS, CDR2 SASEGT. The CDR3 loop spans 13 amino acids. The CDR3 coding sequence is TGTGCCAGCTATTGGGGGGTGACAGATACGCAGTATTTT. As protein: CASYWGVTDTQYF.

The gene calls are TRBV6-5 and TRBJ1-2, with 7 bases aligning to TRBD1. With V trimmed by 2 bases and J by 8 bases, 8 bases remained unmatched. The CDR3 is 14 amino acids. In germline, CDR1 is MNHEY, CDR2 SVGAGI. As DNA, the CDR3 is TGTGCCAGCAGTTACAGGGGGCCGGGCAACGGCTACACCTTC. Its protein product is CASSYRGPGNGYTF.

This sequence joins TRBV6-5 and TRBJ2-3; no firm D call. Trimming took off 8 bases at V and 2 bases at J, with 5 bases between the two ends. The CDR3 length is 11 residues. Germline-derived CDR1 and CDR2 are MNHEY and SVGAGI. The DNA of the CDR3 is TGTGCCAGCGCGGACACAGATACGCAGTATTTT. This sequence encodes CASADTDTQYF.

The chain links TRBV10-3 to TRBJ2-2; D might be TRBD2 (6 bases). The length of the CDR3 is 12 residues. The V gene's germline CDR1 is ENHRY and CDR2 SYGVKD. V gave up 4 bases and J gave up 6 bases, with 6 bases separating them. Here the CDR3 reads CAISGEAGELFF. DNA for the CDR3: TGTGCCATCAGTGGGGAGGCCGGGGAGCTGTTTTTT.

V is TRBV5-5 and J is TRBJ2-5; 7 bases align to TRBD1. The CDR3 length is 14 residues. From germline, CDR1 is SGHKS and CDR2 YYEKEE (reference sequence). Trimming at V came to 1 base and at J to 1 base, leaving 1 base not matched to a gene. The CDR3 sequence is CASSLRQGQETQYF. CDR3 coding DNA: TGTGCCAGCAGCTTGAGACAGGGCCAAGAGACCCAGTACTTC. The whole variable domain, filled in from reference TRBV5-5 and TRBJ2-5, reads DAGVTQSPTHLIKTRGQQVTLRCSPISGHKSVSWYQQVLGQGPQFIFQYYEKEERGRGNFPDRFSARQFPNYSSELNVNALLLGDSALYLCASSLRQGQETQYFGPGTRLLVL.

This sequence joins TRBV7-8 and TRBJ2-5; 7 bases align to TRBD1. Trimming took 4 bases from V and 3 from J; bases not matched to a gene: 5. The CDR3 totals 14 residues. The V gene's germline CDR1 is SGHVS and CDR2 FQNEAQ. CDR3 protein: CASSSTGSKETQYF. CDR3 DNA sequence: TGTGCCAGCAGCTCGACAGGGTCGAAAGAGACCCAGTACTTC.

V and J are TRBV27 and TRBJ2-7; 12 bases are a match to TRBD2. The CDR3 has 15 residues. V gave up 4 bases and J gave up 3 bases; unmatched junction bases: 4. Germline CDR1 reads MNHEY; CDR2 reads SMNVEV (reference sequence). The CDR3 bases are TGTGCCAGCAGTTCTAGACTAGCGGGAGTCTACGAGCAGTACTTC. It codes for CASSSRLAGVYEQYF.

This sequence joins TRBV11-3 and TRBJ1-1, with 7 bases identical to TRBD1. Germline lookup yields CDR1 SGHNT and CDR2 YENEEA. This CDR3 spans 15 amino acids. The trim removed 5 bases at V and 2 bases at J, leaving 8 bases unmatched. The CDR3 region is CASSPRGQINTEAFF. Written as DNA, the CDR3 is TGTGCCAGCAGCCCCCGGGGACAGATTAACACTGAAGCTTTCTTT.

This chain connects TRBV5-4 to TRBJ1-2, with a possible D match to TRBD1 (6 bases). This CDR3 comprises 12 residues. V lost 1 base and J 8 bases, leaving 9 bases between the germline ends. Germline V lookup: CDR1 SGHNT, CDR2 YYREEE (reference sequence). The CDR3 DNA reads TGTGCCAGCAGCTTGTTGACAGGCGGCTACACCTTC. Protein product: CASSLLTGGYTF.

The rearrangement links TRBV15 to TRBJ1-2; TRBD1 matches at 11 bases. Trimming at V came to 6 bases and at J to 6 bases, leaving 12 bases not matched to a gene. The CDR3 has 16 residues. CDR1 is LNHNV, CDR2 YYDKDF, per germline (reference sequence). The CDR3 nucleotides read TGTGCCACCAGTGTAGCAGGACAGGGGGCTCTGGATGGCTACACCTTC. Protein sequence: CATSVAGQGALDGYTF.

This sequence joins TRBV29-1 and TRBJ1-4; the D is unclear. V gave up 4 bases and J gave up 0 bases, with 3 bases separating them. The germline gives CDR1 SQVTM, CDR2 ANQGSEA. This CDR3 comprises 12 residues. In DNA form, the CDR3 reads TGCAGCGTTGTCGCAACTAATGAAAAACTGTTTTTT. This encodes CSVVATNEKLFF.

This clone was observed once. This sequence joins TRBV29-1 and TRBJ2-3; 11 bases agree with TRBD2. The germline V gene has CDR1 SQVTM and CDR2 ANQGSEA. Germline trimming cut 6 bases from V and 6 bases from J; bases unmatched to any gene: 8. There are 14 residues in the CDR3. The CDR3 nucleotides are TGCAGCGTGTCCGACGCTAGCGGGAGGGATACGCAGTATTTT. This codes for CSVSDASGRDTQYF.

The genes are TRBV30 and TRBJ1-5; 8 nucleotides line up with TRBD1. This CDR3 region has 15 residues. V was clipped by 5 bases and J by 3 bases; unmatched bases: 9. CDR1 and CDR2 (germline): GTSNPN, SVGIG (reference sequence). CDR3 sequence: CAWGSLGQANQPQHF. The DNA for the CDR3 is TGTGCCTGGGGGTCCCTGGGACAGGCCAATCAGCCCCAGCATTTT.

The chain recombines TRBV30 with TRBJ2-7, with 12 bases aligning to TRBD2. Germline loops: CDR1 GTSNPN, CDR2 SVGIG (reference sequence). CDR3 length: 13 amino acids. V was clipped by 5 bases and J by 2 bases; unmatched bases: 1. The CDR3 loop reads CAWRTSGTYEQYF. The CDR3 DNA sequence: TGTGCCTGGCGGACTAGCGGGACCTACGAGCAGTACTTC.

A remark on this clone: The junction does not match germline at one end; this may be a read error. The chain carries TRBV7-7 and TRBJ1-2; TRBD1 agrees at 10 bases. The CDR3 extends over 15 amino acids. Germline assignment: CDR1 SSHAT and CDR2 FNYEAQ (reference sequence). The CDR3 is CASSPFPGQGNGYTF. The DNA of the CDR3 is TGTGCTAGCAGCCCCTTTCCGGGACAGGGGAATGGCTACACCTTC.

The genes are TRBV6-1 and TRBJ1-2; D gene ambiguous. The CDR3 totals 13 residues. CDR1 and CDR2 from the germline V gene are MNHNS and SASEGT. The V gene lost 1 base and the J gene lost 7 bases, with 10 bases spanning the gap. The CDR3 region has the DNA TGTGCCAGCAGTGAAGGCGGGTTTCGTGGCTACACCTTC. Amino acids: CASSEGGFRGYTF.

This clone occurred once. The rearrangement links TRBV29-1 to TRBJ2-5; TRBD2 is a possible D gene (5 bases). The ends were cut back, 7 bases at V and 3 bases at J, with 18 bases in the middle. CDR1 and CDR2 (germline): SQVTM, ANQGSEA. This CDR3 is 14 amino acids long. The CDR3 loop reads CSATDSAFKETQYF. For the CDR3, the DNA is TGCAGCGCAACGGACTCAGCCTTTAAAGAGACCCAGTACTTC.

The chain is built from TRBV19 and TRBJ2-3; D unresolved. This CDR3 is built from 13 residues. Per germline, CDR1 LNHDA and CDR2 SQIVND (reference sequence). V lost 4 bases and J lost 2, with 7 bases in between. The CDR3 DNA reads as TGTGCCAGTAGTAACTACTACACAGATACGCAGTATTTT. Its translation: CASSNYYTDTQYF.

The rearrangement uses TRBV5-8 and TRBJ2-4; no clear D. Trimming removed 0 bases at V and 0 bases at J, with 4 bases between. CDR3 size: 14 residues. Looked up from germline, CDR1 is SGHTS and CDR2 is YDEGEE. CDR3 sequence: CASSLVLAKNIQYF. Written as DNA, the CDR3 is TGTGCCAGCAGCTTGGTCTTAGCCAAAAACATTCAGTACTTC.